The 18 T cell receptor beta chains listed next were all sequenced from one sample in a study of T-cell memory formation after mild COVID-19 (dated by TCRdb to the early 2020s). The library relied on 5' RACE. These reads were obtained on an Illumina NovaSeq 6000. TCRdb itself trimmed the public reads at Q25 with fastp, ran MiXCR and retained productive beta chains. Rows are unified per CDR3 protein, each entry keeping the most common DNA and genes. This sample lists about 280,000 distinct CDR3 sequences; approximately 8.4% were detected once. The top ten clonotypes cover about 22% of the sample. The sequencing input was PBMCs or a T cell subset sorted from them (not recorded which). All receptors come from a man aged 18-30 years who had mild COVID-19 (a few samples of this study predate the infection). The sample titles of this study are shuffled in the database, so cell type and time point are left out; the donor was told from shared clones.

There are a few counts of this clonotype. The chain combines TRBV4-3 with TRBJ2-5, with 11 positions matching TRBD2. The ends lost 0 bases at V and 0 bases at J; junction bases unmatched: 6. The germline V gene has CDR1 LGHNA and CDR2 YSLEER. The CDR3 runs 18 residues. CDR3 loop: CASSQDGWTSGYQETQYF. The DNA of the CDR3 is TGCGCCAGCAGCCAAGATGGGTGGACTAGCGGGTACCAAGAGACCCAGTACTTC.

The rearrangement joins TRBV27 to TRBJ2-1; TRBD2 is a possible D gene (6 bases). CDR1 is MNHEY, CDR2 SMNVEV, per germline (reference sequence). V lost 6 bases to trimming and J lost 9 bases, with 9 bases between them. This CDR3 spans 11 amino acids. The CDR3 DNA follows: TGTGCCAGCAGACTAGCCGGTGAGCAGTTCTTC. Translating it yields CASRLAGEQFF.

This chain uses TRBV2 with TRBJ1-1; 8 bases match TRBD1. Per the germline V gene, CDR1 is SNHLY and CDR2 is FYNNEI. This CDR3 has 12 amino acids. The V gene end was trimmed by 6 bases and the J gene end by 11 bases; junction bases not matched to a gene: 8. The chain's CDR3 is CASSGDRLRAFF. Written as DNA, the CDR3 is TGTGCCAGCAGCGGGGACAGGTTGAGGGCTTTCTTT.

This clonotype was seen more than once but under ten times. The chain couples TRBV7-2 to TRBJ2-3; tentatively, D is TRBD1 or TRBD2 (6 bases each). This CDR3 has 14 residues. V dropped 2 bases and J dropped 5 bases, with 11 bases sitting between them. Germline V gives CDR1 SGHTA, CDR2 FQGNSA. The CDR3 sequence: CASSLLGGKDTQYF. As DNA, the CDR3 is TGTGCCAGCAGCTTACTGGGGGGCAAAGATACGCAGTATTTT. The full variable domain, rest sourced from reference TRBV7-2 and TRBJ2-3, is GAGVSQSPSNKVTEKGKDVELRCDPISGHTALYWYRQSLGQGLEFLIYFQGNSAPDKSGLPSDRFSAERTGGSVSTLTIQRTQQEDSAVYLCASSLLGGKDTQYFGPGTRLTVL.

This clonotype was counted between two and nine times. The V call is TRBV11-2, the J call TRBJ1-5; D gene uncertain. Trimming removed 0 bases from V and 1 base from J, with 7 bases in between. The CDR3 has 15 amino acids. Per germline, CDR1 SGHAT and CDR2 FQNNGV. CDR3 sequence reads: CASSLEPGSNQPQHF. The CDR3 DNA reads as TGTGCCAGCAGCTTAGAGCCAGGCAGCAATCAGCCCCAGCATTTT.

At least ten counts were recorded for this clonotype. This chain joins TRBV7-2 and TRBJ1-1; 10 bases fit TRBD1. This CDR3 spans 15 amino acids. Germline-derived CDR1 and CDR2 are SGHTA and FQGNSA. V was clipped by 3 bases and J by 4 bases; unmatched bases: 5. CDR3 residues: CASSLDRGAGTEAFF. CDR3 nucleotide sequence: TGTGCCAGCAGCTTGGACAGGGGGGCAGGCACTGAAGCTTTCTTT. Full variable domain (outside the CDR3, taken from reference TRBV7-2 and TRBJ1-1): GAGVSQSPSNKVTEKGKDVELRCDPISGHTALYWYRQSLGQGLEFLIYFQGNSAPDKSGLPSDRFSAERTGGSVSTLTIQRTQQEDSAVYLCASSLDRGAGTEAFFGQGTRLTVV.

This clonotype was found a few times. V usage is TRBV5-1 and J usage is TRBJ2-7; 8 bases fit TRBD2. This CDR3 has 15 residues. Germline values: CDR1 SGHRS, CDR2 YFSETQ. Trimming cost V 0 bases and J 5 bases; bases outside gene matches: 7. The CDR3 spells CASSLERTSIHEQYF. CDR3 DNA: TGCGCCAGCAGCTTGGAGAGGACTAGCATCCACGAGCAGTACTTC.

This clonotype was observed a handful of times. This chain joins TRBV7-3 and TRBJ1-4; D uncertain. Trimming removed 2 bases from V and 7 bases from J, with 8 bases in between. This CDR3 has 13 residues. The germline V gene has CDR1 SGHTA and CDR2 FQGTGA. The CDR3 DNA follows: TGTGCCAGCAGCTTAGGGAGTGGTGAAAAACTGTTTTTT. It encodes CASSLGSGEKLFF. The full variable domain, completed using reference TRBV7-3 and TRBJ1-4, is GAGVSQTPSNKVTEKGKYVELRCDPISGHTALYWYRQSLGQGPEFLIYFQGTGAADDSGLPNDRFFAVRPEGSVSTLKIQRTERGDSAVYLCASSLGSGEKLFFGSGTQLSVL.

This clonotype showed up many times. V and J are TRBV5-1 and TRBJ2-5, with D hard to call. V was cut by 0 bases and J by 2 bases, with 5 bases left in between. Germline V gene lookup returns CDR1 SGHRS and CDR2 YFSETQ. The CDR3 consists of 13 residues. CDR3 nucleotides: TGCGCCAGCAGCTTGGCTACGCAAGAGACCCAGTACTTC. Its protein is CASSLATQETQYF.

The chain uses TRBV7-9 and TRBJ1-2; the match to TRBD1 covers 9 bases. J gave up 5 bases and V 8 bases, and 6 bases lay outside the gene matches. The germline CDR1 and CDR2 sequences are SEHNR and FQNEAQ (reference sequence). The CDR3 covers 13 residues. The CDR3 nucleotides read TGTGCCAGCTCAGGGACAGGGCAGTATGGCTACACCTTC. The encoded protein is CASSGTGQYGYTF.

This chain uses TRBV5-1 with TRBJ2-3; D unresolved. The ends were cut back, 5 bases at V and 2 bases at J, with 3 bases in the middle. Germline V gene lookup returns CDR1 SGHRS and CDR2 YFSETQ. CDR3 length: 11 amino acids. CDR3 DNA sequence: TGCGCCAGCAGACTCACAGATACGCAGTATTTT. It is translated as CASRLTDTQYF.

Many counts were recorded for this clonotype. V is TRBV2 and J is TRBJ2-7; weak D call: TRBD2 (6 bases). The germline V gene has CDR1 SNHLY and CDR2 FYNNEI. Between the trimmed V and J ends, which lost 8 bases and 5 bases, there was a span of 16 bases. This CDR3 has 13 residues. CDR3 loop: CASRRAGTNEQYF. The CDR3 DNA follows: TGTGCCAGCCGGCGTGCGGGGACGAACGAGCAGTACTTC.

This clonotype was counted a few times. J is TRBJ2-5 and V is TRBV7-9; maybe TRBD2 (5 bases). The V end lost 8 bases, the J end lost 2 bases, and 15 bases lay between the germline ends. Germline V gene lookup returns CDR1 SEHNR and CDR2 FQNEAQ (reference sequence). The CDR3 spans 14 residues. The CDR3: CASQPPGSQETQYF. In DNA, the CDR3 is TGTGCCAGCCAACCCCCTGGGAGTCAAGAGACCCAGTACTTC.

This chain connects TRBV6-8 to TRBJ1-2; D is unclear. Trimming removed 10 bases from V and 7 bases from J, with 7 bases in between. CDR3 length: 9 residues. CDR1 MNHGY and CDR2 SAAAGT come from the germline V gene. For the CDR3, the DNA is TGTGCCACCTCAGCTGGCTACACCTTC. It encodes CATSAGYTF.

V usage is TRBV28 and J usage is TRBJ2-1; D ambiguous. Germline V CDR1 and CDR2: MDHEN, SYDVKM. CDR3 length equals 11 residues. Trimming took 1 base from V and 9 from J, leaving 4 bases between them. The CDR3 bases are TGTGCCAGCAGTTTATTGGGTGAGCAGTTCTTC. Amino acid sequence: CASSLLGEQFF. The full variable domain, its missing parts supplied by reference TRBV28 and TRBJ2-1, is DVKVTQSSRYLVKRTGEKVFLECVQDMDHENMFWYRQDPGLGLRLIYFSYDVKMKEKGDIPEGYSVSREKKERFSLILESASTNQTSMYLCASSLLGEQFFGPGTRLTVL.

This chain joins TRBV28 and TRBJ2-1; 9 nucleotides agree with TRBD1. Germline assignment: CDR1 MDHEN and CDR2 SYDVKM. CDR3 length equals 16 residues. Losses at the gene ends were 2 bases for V and 6 bases for J; bases not matched to a gene: 8. The DNA of the CDR3 is TGTGCCAGCAGTTTAGCCCCGGGACAGGGCTTCAATGAGCAGTTCTTC. It specifies CASSLAPGQGFNEQFF.

This clonotype showed up just a few times. This chain links TRBV18 with TRBJ2-1; TRBD1 might be the D (6 bases). CDR3 size: 16 residues. The V gene lost 3 bases and the J gene lost 1 base, with 13 bases spanning the gap. Germline values: CDR1 KGHSH, CDR2 LQKENI. The CDR3 is CASSPQQGISYNEQFF. CDR3 in DNA: TGTGCCAGCTCACCCCAACAGGGCATTTCCTACAATGAGCAGTTCTTC.

This clonotype was seen only a few times. The rearrangement joins TRBV7-9 to TRBJ1-3, with 7 bases matching TRBD1. Trimming cost V 4 bases and J 0 bases; bases outside gene matches: 6. The V gene's germline CDR1 is SEHNR and CDR2 FQNEAQ (reference sequence). The CDR3 totals 16 residues. This CDR3 is CASSSTGSASGNTIYF. The CDR3 nucleotides read TGTGCCAGCAGCTCGACAGGGTCCGCCTCTGGAAACACCATATATTTT.